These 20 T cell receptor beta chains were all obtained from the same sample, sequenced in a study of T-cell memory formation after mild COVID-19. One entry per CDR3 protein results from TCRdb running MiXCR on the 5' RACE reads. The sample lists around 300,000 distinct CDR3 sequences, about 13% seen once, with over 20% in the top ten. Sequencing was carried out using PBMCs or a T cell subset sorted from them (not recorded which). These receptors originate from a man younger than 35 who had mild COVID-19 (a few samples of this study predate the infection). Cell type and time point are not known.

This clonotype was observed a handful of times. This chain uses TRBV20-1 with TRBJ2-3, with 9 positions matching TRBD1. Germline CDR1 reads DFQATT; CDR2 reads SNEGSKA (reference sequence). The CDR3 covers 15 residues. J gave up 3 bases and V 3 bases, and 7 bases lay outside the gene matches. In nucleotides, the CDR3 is TGCAGTGCTAGCCCCCGGGACAGGGTAACAGATACGCAGTATTTT. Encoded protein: CSASPRDRVTDTQYF.

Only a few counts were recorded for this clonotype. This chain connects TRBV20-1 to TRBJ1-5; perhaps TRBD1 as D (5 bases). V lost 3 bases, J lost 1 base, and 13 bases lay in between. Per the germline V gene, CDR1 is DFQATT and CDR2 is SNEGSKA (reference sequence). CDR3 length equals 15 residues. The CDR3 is CSASRGSLSNQPQHF. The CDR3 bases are TGCAGTGCTAGCCGGGGGTCTCTGAGCAATCAGCCCCAGCATTTT.

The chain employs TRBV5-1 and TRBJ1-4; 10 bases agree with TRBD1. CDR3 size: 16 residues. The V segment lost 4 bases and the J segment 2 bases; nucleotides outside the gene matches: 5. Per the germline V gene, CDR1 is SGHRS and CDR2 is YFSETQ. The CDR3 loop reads CASSLGQGSTNEKLFF. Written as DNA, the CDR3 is TGCGCCAGCAGCCTGGGACAGGGGTCGACTAATGAAAAACTGTTTTTT.

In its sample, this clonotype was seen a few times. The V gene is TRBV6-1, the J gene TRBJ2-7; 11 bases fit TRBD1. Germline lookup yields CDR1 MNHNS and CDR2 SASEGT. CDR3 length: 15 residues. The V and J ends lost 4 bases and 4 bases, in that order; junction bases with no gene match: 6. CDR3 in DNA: TGTGCCAGCAGTGTGCGGGACAGGGGGTCGTACGAGCAGTACTTC. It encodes CASSVRDRGSYEQYF.

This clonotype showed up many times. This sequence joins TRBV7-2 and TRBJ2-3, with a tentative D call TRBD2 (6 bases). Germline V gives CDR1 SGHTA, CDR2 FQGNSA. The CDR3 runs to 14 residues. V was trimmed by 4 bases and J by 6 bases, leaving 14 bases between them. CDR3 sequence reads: CASSSPPRGDTQYF. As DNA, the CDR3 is TGTGCCAGCAGCTCACCCCCCCGGGGGGATACGCAGTATTTT.

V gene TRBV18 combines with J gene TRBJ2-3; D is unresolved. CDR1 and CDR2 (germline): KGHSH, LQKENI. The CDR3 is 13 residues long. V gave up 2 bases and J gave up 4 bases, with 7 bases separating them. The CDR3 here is CASSPSAADTQYF. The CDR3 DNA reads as TGTGCCAGCTCACCAAGCGCCGCAGATACGCAGTATTTT.

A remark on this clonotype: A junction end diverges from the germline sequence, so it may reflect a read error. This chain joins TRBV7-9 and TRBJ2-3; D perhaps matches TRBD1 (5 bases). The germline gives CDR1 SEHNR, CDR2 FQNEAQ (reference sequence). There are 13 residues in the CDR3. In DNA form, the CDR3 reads TGTGCCAGCAGCCCCCGGACATCAGATAAGCAGTATTTT. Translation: CASSPRTSDKQYF.

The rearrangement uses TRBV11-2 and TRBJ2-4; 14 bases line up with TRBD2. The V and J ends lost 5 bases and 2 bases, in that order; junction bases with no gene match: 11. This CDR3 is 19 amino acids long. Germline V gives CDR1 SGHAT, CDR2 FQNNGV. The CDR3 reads CASSIPGLAGVGSKNIQYF. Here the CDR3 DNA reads TGTGCCAGCAGCATCCCGGGACTAGCGGGGGTTGGTTCCAAAAACATTCAGTACTTC.

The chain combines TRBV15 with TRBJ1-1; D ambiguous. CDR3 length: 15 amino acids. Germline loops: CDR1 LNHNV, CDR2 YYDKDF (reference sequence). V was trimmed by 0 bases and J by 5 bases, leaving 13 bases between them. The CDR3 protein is CATSRDPSLGTEAFF. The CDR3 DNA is TGTGCCACCAGCAGAGATCCTTCCCTGGGAACTGAAGCTTTCTTT.

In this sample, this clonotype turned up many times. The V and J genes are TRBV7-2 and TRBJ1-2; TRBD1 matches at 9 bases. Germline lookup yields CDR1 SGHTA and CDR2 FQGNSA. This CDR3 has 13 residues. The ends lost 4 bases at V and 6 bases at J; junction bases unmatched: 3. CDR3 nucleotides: TGTGCCAGCAGCTGGGACAGGGTGAATGGCTACACCTTC. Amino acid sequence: CASSWDRVNGYTF.

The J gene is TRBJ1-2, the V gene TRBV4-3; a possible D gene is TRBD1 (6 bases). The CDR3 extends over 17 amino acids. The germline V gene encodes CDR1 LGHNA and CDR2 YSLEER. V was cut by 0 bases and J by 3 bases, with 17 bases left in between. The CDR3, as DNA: TGCGCCAGCAGCCAAGATGGGGGGACACCTCTGCACTATGGCTACACCTTC. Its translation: CASSQDGGTPLHYGYTF.

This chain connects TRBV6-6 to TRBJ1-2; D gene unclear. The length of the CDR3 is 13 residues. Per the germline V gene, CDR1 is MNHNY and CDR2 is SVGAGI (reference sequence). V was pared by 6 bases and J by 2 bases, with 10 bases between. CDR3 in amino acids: CASRGDPNYGYTF. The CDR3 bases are TGTGCCAGCAGGGGAGATCCGAACTATGGCTACACCTTC.

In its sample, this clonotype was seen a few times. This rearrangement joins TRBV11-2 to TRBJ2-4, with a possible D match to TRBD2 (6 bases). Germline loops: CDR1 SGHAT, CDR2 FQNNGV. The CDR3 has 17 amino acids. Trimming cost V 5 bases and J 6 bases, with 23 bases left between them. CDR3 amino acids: CASSLRRGSGIGNIQYF. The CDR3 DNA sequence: TGTGCCAGCAGCCTCCGTCGGGGGTCAGGTATCGGAAACATTCAGTACTTC.

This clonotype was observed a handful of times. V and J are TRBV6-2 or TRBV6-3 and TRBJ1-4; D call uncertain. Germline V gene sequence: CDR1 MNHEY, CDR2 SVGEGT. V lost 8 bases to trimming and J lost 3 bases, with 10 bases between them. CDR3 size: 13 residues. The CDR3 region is CASCGEPNEKLFF. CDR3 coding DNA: TGTGCCAGCTGTGGGGAGCCTAATGAAAAACTGTTTTTT.

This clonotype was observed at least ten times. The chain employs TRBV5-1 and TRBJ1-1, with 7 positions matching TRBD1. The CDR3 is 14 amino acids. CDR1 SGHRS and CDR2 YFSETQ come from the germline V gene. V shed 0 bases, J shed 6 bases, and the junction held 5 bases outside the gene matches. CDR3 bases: TGCGCCAGCAGCTTGGGGGACAGCAGACCTGAAGCTTTCTTT. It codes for CASSLGDSRPEAFF.

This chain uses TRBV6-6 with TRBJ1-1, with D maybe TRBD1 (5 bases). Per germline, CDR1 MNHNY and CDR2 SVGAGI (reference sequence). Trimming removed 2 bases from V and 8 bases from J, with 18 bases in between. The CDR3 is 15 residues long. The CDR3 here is CASSYGGGGPLEAFF. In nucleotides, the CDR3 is TGTGCCAGCAGTTACGGGGGGGGAGGCCCTTTGGAAGCTTTCTTT.

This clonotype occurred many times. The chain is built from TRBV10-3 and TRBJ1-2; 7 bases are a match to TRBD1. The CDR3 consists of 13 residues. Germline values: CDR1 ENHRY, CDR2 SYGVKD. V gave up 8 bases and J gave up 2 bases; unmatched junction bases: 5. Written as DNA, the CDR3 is TGTGCCATCCGGGACAGTCGGAACTATGGCTACACCTTC. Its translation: CAIRDSRNYGYTF.

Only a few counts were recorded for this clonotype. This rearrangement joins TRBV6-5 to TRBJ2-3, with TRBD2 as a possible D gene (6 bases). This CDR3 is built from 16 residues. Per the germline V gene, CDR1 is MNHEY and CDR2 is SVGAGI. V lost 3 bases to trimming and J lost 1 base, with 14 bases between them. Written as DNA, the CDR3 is TGTGCCAGCAGTTATAGCGCACCGGGGGGCACAGATACGCAGTATTTT. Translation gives CASSYSAPGGTDTQYF.

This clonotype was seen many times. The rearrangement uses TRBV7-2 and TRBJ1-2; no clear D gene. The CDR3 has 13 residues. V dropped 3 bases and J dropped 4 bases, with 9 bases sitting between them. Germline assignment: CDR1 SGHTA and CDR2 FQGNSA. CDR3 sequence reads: CASSFPGSYGYTF. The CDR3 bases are TGTGCCAGCAGCTTCCCGGGAAGCTATGGCTACACCTTC. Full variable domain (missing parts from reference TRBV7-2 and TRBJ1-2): GAGVSQSPSNKVTEKGKDVELRCDPISGHTALYWYRQSLGQGLEFLIYFQGNSAPDKSGLPSDRFSAERTGGSVSTLTIQRTQQEDSAVYLCASSFPGSYGYTFGSGTRLTVV.

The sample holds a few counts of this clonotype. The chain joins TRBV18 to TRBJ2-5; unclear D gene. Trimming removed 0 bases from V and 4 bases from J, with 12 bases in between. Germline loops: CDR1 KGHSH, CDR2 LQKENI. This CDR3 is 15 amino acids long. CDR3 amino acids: CASSPPGLALETQYF. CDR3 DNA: TGTGCCAGCTCACCACCGGGTCTGGCTTTAGAGACCCAGTACTTC.